This T cell receptor beta chain was documented in a study of human T cells and chemical hapten exposure. Findings and limits, study-wide: DPC sensitization left the count of TCRs above 1 in 1000 unchanged.

Someone pulled total RNA out of unfractionated whole blood. V was pared by 5 bases and J by 5 bases, with 7 bases of the junction left unmatched. The germline V gene encodes CDR1 MDHEN and CDR2 SYDVKM. CDR3 length equals 15 residues. MiXCR, run by TCRdb on the 5' RACE reads, gives a single entry per CDR3 protein. The profile shows 110,000 or so distinct CDR3 sequences, approximately 20% of them singletons. This clonotype was counted at least ten times. Its cognate antigen is unknown. The rearrangement joins TRBV28 to TRBJ2-7; 12 bases agree with TRBD1. The receptor comes from a human donor in good health. CDR3 sequence: CASSDRDRGHDEQYF. The CDR3 coding sequence is TGTGCCAGCAGTGACCGGGACAGGGGGCATGACGAGCAGTACTTC.